This is a list of T cell receptor beta chains from one sample in a study of beta chain features in type 1 diabetes. Sequencing used immunoSEQ multiplex PCR; TCRdb keeps in-frame clones, though not all of them. This table holds about 300,000 clones, about 7.8% found once. The sequenced sample consisted of central memory CD4+ T cells from blood. All receptors come from a woman under 30 in good health. CDR3s include the opening cysteine and the closing phenylalanine or tryptophan. Each record gives: J gene, CDR3 length, D gene, clone size, V gene, CDR3 DNA, CDR3 protein. The D gene is left open where the match is weak. Clone size is stated in some rows and not others, as once, few, many or a class when expanded.

TRBJ1-1,16,TRBD1,few,TRBV19,TGTGCCAGTAGGAACCACCTCGGCAGGGGGGACGCTGAAGCTTTCTTT,CASRNHLGRGDAEAFF
TRBJ2-1,15,TRBD2,few,TRBV7-3,TGTGCCAGCAGCTTAATGGCGGGAGGATCTAATGAGCAGTTCTTC,CASSLMAGGSNEQFF
TRBJ1-1,12,.,few,TRBV6-5,TGTGCCAGCAGTTCCCGGAACACTGAAGCTTTCTTT,CASSSRNTEAFF
TRBJ2-5,13,TRBD1,few,TRBV6-1,TGTGCCAGCAGTGAGACAGGGACGGAGACCCAGTACTTC,CASSETGTETQYF
TRBJ2-2,17,TRBD2,.,TRBV15,TGTGCCACCAGCAGAGATGGAGGACTAGCGGGATCCGGGGAGCTGTTTTTT,CATSRDGGLAGSGELFF
TRBJ1-1,13,.,.,TRBV27,TGTGCCAGCAGGGTTTTGGATAAGAGTGAAGCTTTCTTT,CASRVLDKSEAFF
TRBJ2-5,15,.,few,TRBV5-6,TGTGCCAGCAGCTGGGAGCCCGGGGGCCGAGAGACCCAGTACTTC,CASSWEPGGRETQYF
TRBJ2-5,14,.,.,TRBV11-2,TGTGCCAGCAGCTTTCAGGGAGGAGGAGAGACCCAGTACTTC,CASSFQGGGETQYF
TRBJ2-1,16,TRBD1,few,TRBV5-1,TGCGCCAGCAGCTTGGTTGGACAGGGGGCATATGATGAGCAGTTCTTC,CASSLVGQGAYDEQFF
TRBJ2-7,15,.,.,TRBV11-2,TGTGCCAGCAGCTTATATTCTGACAACTCCTACGAGCAGTACTTC,CASSLYSDNSYEQYF
TRBJ2-1,15,TRBD1,many,TRBV10-3,TGTGCCATCAGTGTTTGGGACAGGGGAGACAATGAGCAGTTCTTC,CAISVWDRGDNEQFF
TRBJ1-2,15,TRBD1,.,TRBV7-9,TGTGCCAGCAGCTCCCTTGGGGGGACAGTCTATGGCTACACCTTC,CASSSLGGTVYGYTF
TRBJ2-7,14,.,few,TRBV2,TGTGCCAGCAGTGAAAACCGCATCTCCTACGAGCAGTACTTC,CASSENRISYEQYF
TRBJ2-5,15,.,few,TRBV7-3,TGTGCCAGCAGCCCAGGGACCAGTCCCCAAGAGACCCAGTACTTC,CASSPGTSPQETQYF
TRBJ1-1,15,TRBD1,many,TRBV7-8,TGTGCCAGCAGCTCTTCCGGGACAGCGAACACTGAAGCTTTCTTT,CASSSSGTANTEAFF
TRBJ1-1,13,.,few,TRBV29-1,TGCAGCGTCATCAGCGCTGGATGGACTGAAGCTTTCTTT,CSVISAGWTEAFF
TRBJ2-1,16,.,many,TRBV2,TGTGCCAGCAGTGAGTTAACGGGGACAATCTACAATGAGCAGTTCTTC,CASSELTGTIYNEQFF
TRBJ1-2,11,.,many,TRBV28,TGTGCCAGCAGTTTCTTCGAAGGCTACACCTTC,CASSFFEGYTF
TRBJ2-5,11,.,.,TRBV6-6,TGTGCCAGCAGTCTCCAAGAGACCCAGTACTTC,CASSLQETQYF
TRBJ1-2,15,.,.,TRBV13,TGTGCCAGCAGCTTAAGTGGCCTTCCGAGCTATGGCTACACCTTC,CASSLSGLPSYGYTF
TRBJ2-1,15,TRBD2,few,TRBV6-6,TGTGCCAGCAGCCTCGGGGGGACTAACTACAATGAGCAGTTCTTC,CASSLGGTNYNEQFF
TRBJ1-1,14,TRBD1,.,TRBV28,TGTGCCAGCAGCCTAGGACAGGGCGTGTATGAAGCTTTCTTT,CASSLGQGVYEAFF
TRBJ2-2,13,TRBD1,.,TRBV7-6,TGTGCCAGCAGCGCACAGGGGACCGGGGAGCTGTTTTTT,CASSAQGTGELFF
TRBJ2-2,15,.,few,TRBV7-2,TGTGCCAGCAGCTTATATTGGGGTACCACCGGGGAGCTGTTTTTT,CASSLYWGTTGELFF
TRBJ2-5,15,.,.,TRBV5-1,TGCGCCAGCAGCTCCCACGGGGGGCCGGGAGAGACCCAGTACTTC,CASSSHGGPGETQYF
TRBJ2-5,13,.,.,TRBV11-2,TGTGCCAGCAGACTAACAGGTCAAGAGACCCAGTACTTC,CASRLTGQETQYF
TRBJ2-2,15,.,.,TRBV5-6,TGTGCCAGCAGCTTCTGGACGGTCCACACCGGGGAGCTGTTTTTT,CASSFWTVHTGELFF
TRBJ2-7,15,.,many,TRBV14,TGTGCCAGCAGCCCTCGAGACGGCCGTCCCTACGAGCAGTACTTC,CASSPRDGRPYEQYF
TRBJ2-7,14,TRBD2,.,TRBV7-2,TGTGCCAGCAAACTAGCGCCTAGCTCCTACGAGCAGTACTTC,CASKLAPSSYEQYF
TRBJ1-1,14,.,few,TRBV29-1,TGCAGCGTTGGCTGGTATGAGGGAGACACTGAAGCTTTCTTT,CSVGWYEGDTEAFF
TRBJ1-2,16,.,many,TRBV7-2,TGTGCCAGCAGAACCGGCGGCACAACTTCCATCTATGGCTACACCTTC,CASRTGGTTSIYGYTF
TRBJ1-3,15,TRBD1,.,TRBV28,TGTGCCAGCAGTTTATTTGCAGGGGGCGGAAACACCATATATTTT,CASSLFAGGGNTIYF
TRBJ2-2,12,.,few,TRBV5-1,TGCGCCAGCAGCTTGGCCAACAGGGAGCTGTTTTTT,CASSLANRELFF
TRBJ2-1,15,TRBD2,few,TRBV4-2,TGTGCCAGCAGCAGCCGGACTAGTGGACCGAATGAGCAGTTCTTC,CASSSRTSGPNEQFF
TRBJ1-5,15,TRBD1,few,TRBV19,TGTGCCAGTAGACCCGGACAGGGGCGCTATCAGCCCCAGCATTTT,CASRPGQGRYQPQHF
TRBJ2-5,15,TRBD2,.,TRBV7-2,TGTGCCAGCAGGGGGACTAGCGGGAGTGAGGAGACCCAGTACTTC,CASRGTSGSEETQYF
TRBJ1-4,12,.,.,TRBV6-6,TGTGCCAGCAGTTACCCTAATGAAAAACTGTTTTTT,CASSYPNEKLFF
TRBJ1-5,13,TRBD1,.,TRBV2,TGTGCCATTACAGGGGCGCCAAATCAGCCCCAGCATTTT,CAITGAPNQPQHF
TRBJ2-7,13,TRBD1,.,TRBV14,TGTGCCAGCAGCCTACCTGGGACAGGGAATCAGTACTTC,CASSLPGTGNQYF
TRBJ2-1,12,.,few,TRBV11-3,TGTGCCAGCAGACGTACTGACAATGAGCAGTTCTTC,CASRRTDNEQFF
TRBJ1-1,13,.,.,TRBV29-1,TGCAGCGTTGCAGGCAGGGCGGACACTGAAGCTTTCTTT,CSVAGRADTEAFF
TRBJ1-2,13,.,.,TRBV9,TGTGCCAGCACCGTCAACACGGGGGGTGGCTACACCTTC,CASTVNTGGGYTF
TRBJ2-5,14,.,.,TRBV7-2,TGTGCCAGCAGTCACCCCGCGGGACAAGAGACCCAGTACTTC,CASSHPAGQETQYF
TRBJ2-1,16,.,few,TRBV5-6,TGTGCCAGCAGCTTGGACCTCGGGGGGCACGTAGTAGAGCAGTTCTTC,CASSLDLGGHVVEQFF
TRBJ2-2,14,.,few,TRBV7-2,TGTGCCAGCAGCGCCCTGACCCAGGCCGGGGAGCTGTTTTTT,CASSALTQAGELFF
TRBJ1-2,12,TRBD1,few,TRBV6-5,TGTGCCAGCAGCATAAACGGACAGGGCGAATTCTTC,CASSINGQGEFF
TRBJ2-1,16,TRBD2,few,TRBV29-1,TGCAGCGTTGAAGGGATACTAGCGGGGGAGCGCAATGAGCAGTTCTTC,CSVEGILAGERNEQFF
TRBJ2-2,16,.,.,TRBV2,TGTGCCAGCAGTGAGTGGGGGACCACGAACACCGGGGAGCTGTTTTTT,CASSEWGTTNTGELFF
TRBJ2-1,11,TRBD1,.,TRBV20-1,TGCAGTGCTAGCCCGGACAGGGGTTTGTTCTTC,CSASPDRGLFF
TRBJ2-2,13,.,few,TRBV27,TGTGCCAGCAGTTTACAGGGGTCCGGGGAGCTGTTTTTT,CASSLQGSGELFF
TRBJ1-1,14,TRBD1,.,TRBV7-8,TGTGCCAGCAGCTCGACAGGGATTGACACTGAAGCTTTCTTT,CASSSTGIDTEAFF
TRBJ2-3,14,.,few,TRBV29-1,TGCAGCGGTGCTCGCCGTTCCCACACGGATACGCAGTATTTT,CSGARRSHTDTQYF
TRBJ2-1,13,.,.,TRBV10-3,TGTGCCATCAGACTGAGCTCCTACAATGAGCAGTTCTTC,CAIRLSSYNEQFF
TRBJ1-2,14,TRBD1,.,TRBV4-3,TGCGCCAGCAGCCCCATCGACAGGGACTATGGCTACACCTTC,CASSPIDRDYGYTF
TRBJ2-1,15,TRBD1,.,TRBV18,TGTGCCAGCTCACTGGGGACAGGTACACTCGATGAGCAGTTCTTC,CASSLGTGTLDEQFF
TRBJ2-3,14,.,few,TRBV7-2,TGTGCCAGCCGGACCCCAGGGGGCACAGATACGCAGTATTTT,CASRTPGGTDTQYF
TRBJ1-5,15,TRBD1,.,TRBV7-2,TGTGCCAGCAGCTTAGGGACAGGGACCGATCAGCCCCAGCATTTT,CASSLGTGTDQPQHF